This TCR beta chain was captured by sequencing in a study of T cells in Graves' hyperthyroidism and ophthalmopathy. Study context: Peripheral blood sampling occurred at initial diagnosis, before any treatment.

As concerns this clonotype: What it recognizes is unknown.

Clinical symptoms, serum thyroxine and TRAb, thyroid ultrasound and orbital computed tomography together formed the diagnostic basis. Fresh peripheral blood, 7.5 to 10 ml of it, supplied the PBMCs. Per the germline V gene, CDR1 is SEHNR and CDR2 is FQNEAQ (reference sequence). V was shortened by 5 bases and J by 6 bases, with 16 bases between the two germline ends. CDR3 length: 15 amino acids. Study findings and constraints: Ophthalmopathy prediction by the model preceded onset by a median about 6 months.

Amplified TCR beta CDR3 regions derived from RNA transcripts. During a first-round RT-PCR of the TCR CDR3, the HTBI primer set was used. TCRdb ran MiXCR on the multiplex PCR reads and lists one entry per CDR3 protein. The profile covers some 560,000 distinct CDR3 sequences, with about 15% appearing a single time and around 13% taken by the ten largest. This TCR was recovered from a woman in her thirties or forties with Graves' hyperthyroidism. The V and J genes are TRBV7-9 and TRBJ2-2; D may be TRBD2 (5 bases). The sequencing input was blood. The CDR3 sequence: CASSTSTLGAGELFF. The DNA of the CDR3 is TGTGCCAGCAGCACCTCTACCCTCGGGGCCGGGGAGCTGTTTTTT.